This T cell receptor beta chain was identified in a study of blood T cell repertoires in COVID-19. Study in general: Italy, Spain and the United States were the sources of the convalescent and acute COVID-19 samples. In each case, the material was cDNA or gDNA derived from T cells, B-cell-depleted T cells, or PBMCs.

Germline V CDR1 and CDR2: SNHLY, FYNNEI. V lost 6 bases to trimming and J lost 6 bases; unmatched junction nucleotides: 7. The CDR3 contains 14 residues. Original methodology: Counts of nucleated cells, estimated from reference gene primer amplification, were obtained. The protocol was immunoSEQ multiplex PCR, while the TCRdb copy is restricted to in-frame clones and leaves out a portion. V, J and clone size are those of that table, while D and trimming were read from the DNA. The sample lists fewer than 200,000 clones; roughly 87% were seen once. Sequenced sample: peripheral blood. The rearrangement uses TRBV2 and TRBJ2-2; 7 nucleotides match TRBD1. This TCR was sampled from a woman aged 70 to 79 with acute or convalescent COVID-19. CDR3 residues: CASRRDSAAGELFF. Here the CDR3 DNA reads TGTGCCAGCAGGAGGGACAGTGCCGCCGGGGAGCTGTTTTTT.